Given below is one T cell receptor (beta chain) in context. Antigen specificity is unknown. This specimen belongs to a study of T-cell memory formation after mild COVID-19. Study-wide results and caveats: Clones which contracted sat mainly in CM and EM if CD4+, and in EMRA if CD8+. CD4/CD8 balance held among clones contracting day 15 to 85, and later expanders leaned CD4+.

Constant-segment primers and 5'RACE yielded cDNA libraries for TCR alpha and TCR beta, each carrying sample barcodes and UMIs. Using its own MiXCR run on the 5' RACE reads, TCRdb lists one record per CDR3 protein. Of approximately 260,000 distinct CDR3 sequences listed, roughly 18% are singletons. J gave up 6 bases and V 5 bases, and 9 bases lay outside the gene matches. CDR1 and CDR2 from the germline V gene are SGHAT and FQNNGV. The CDR3 is 15 residues long. The sequenced sample was PBMCs or a T cell subset sorted from them (not recorded which). The TCR sequence derives from a man younger than 35 who had mild COVID-19 (a few samples of this study predate the infection). Cell type and time point are not known. This rearrangement joins TRBV11-2 to TRBJ2-4; TRBD1 agrees at 8 bases. The CDR3 loop is CASSVDRGQGNIQYF. CDR3 nucleotide sequence: TGTGCCAGCAGCGTCGACAGGGGTCAGGGAAACATTCAGTACTTC.